This T cell receptor (beta chain) was recovered during a study of T cell responses to AZD1222 COVID-19 vaccine. Germline assignment: CDR1 SGHAT and CDR2 FQNNGV. CDR3 length equals 19 residues. The ends lost 5 bases at V and 5 bases at J; junction bases unmatched: 20. TCRdb's copy holds only in-frame clones and misses some; the assay was immunoSEQ multiplex PCR. The sample lists some 90,000 clones; 70% to 90% were seen once. The TCR sequence derives from an adult in good health. The chain employs TRBV11-2 and TRBJ2-2, with TRBD1 identical over 7 bases. Sequenced material: peripheral blood, taken on day 0 of AZD1222 vaccination. The CDR3 coding sequence is TGTGCCAGCAGCCCGTCCGCTTACAGGACATTCAGGGGGACCGGGGAGCTGTTTTTT. It specifies CASSPSAYRTFRGTGELFF.